The subject of this entry is one T cell receptor (beta chain). The data were obtained in a study of blood T cell repertoires in COVID-19. V lost 4 bases and J lost 2, with 14 bases in between. CDR1 is MNHNS, CDR2 SASEGT, per germline. The CDR3 loop spans 15 amino acids. Individuals aged roughly 18 to 100 years were recruited from approximately 22 US areas. Here immunoSEQ multiplex PCR was the method, and the copy in TCRdb shows in-frame clones only, minus some. This sample has 300,000 to 400,000 clones, with 70% to 90% found just once. This sequence originates from a woman between 18 and 29 years old who had recovered from COVID-19. The chain carries TRBV6-1 and TRBJ1-2; perhaps TRBD1 as D (6 bases). Sequencing was done on a sample of PBMCs or T cells enriched from blood (not recorded which). Here the CDR3 DNA reads TGTGCCAGCAGTGGAGCCCAGGGGAAGAACTATGGCTACACCTTC. Translating it yields CASSGAQGKNYGYTF.